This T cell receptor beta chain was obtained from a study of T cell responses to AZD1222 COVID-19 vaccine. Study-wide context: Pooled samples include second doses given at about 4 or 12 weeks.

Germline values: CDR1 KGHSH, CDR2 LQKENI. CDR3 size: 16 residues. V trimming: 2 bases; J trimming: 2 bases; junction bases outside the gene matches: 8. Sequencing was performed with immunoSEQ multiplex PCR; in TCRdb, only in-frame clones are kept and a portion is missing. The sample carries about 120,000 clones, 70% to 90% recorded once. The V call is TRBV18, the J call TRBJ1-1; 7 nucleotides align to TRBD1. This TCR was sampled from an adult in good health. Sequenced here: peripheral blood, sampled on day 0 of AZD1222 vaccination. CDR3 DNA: TGTGCCAGCTCACCATCCCCCCTAGGGGGCAACACTGAAGCTTTCTTT. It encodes CASSPSPLGGNTEAFF.